The source of this T cell receptor beta chain is a study of T cells in Graves' hyperthyroidism and ophthalmopathy. This clonotype has only a few counts. Its cognate antigen is unknown. Study-wide points: The model foresaw ophthalmopathy a median roughly 6 months prior to onset. A model using 13 V-J features told ophthalmopathy apart from stable hyperthyroidism. Most clonotypes that expanded in the thyroid above 0.001 also showed up in blood.

In germline, CDR1 is MNHEY, CDR2 SVGEGT. This CDR3 has 15 amino acids. V trimming: 4 bases; J trimming: 6 bases; junction bases outside the gene matches: 10. Amplified TCR beta CDR3 regions came from RNA transcripts. RT-PCR in the first round (using the HTBI primer set) targeted the TCR CDR3. One entry per CDR3 protein results from TCRdb running MiXCR on the multiplex PCR reads. The table shows some 500,000 distinct CDR3 sequences, with around a quarter occurring only once. The TCR originated in a woman aged 25 to 39 with Graves' ophthalmopathy. V usage is TRBV6-2 or TRBV6-3 and J usage is TRBJ1-2; TRBD1 agrees at 8 bases. The specimen was blood. The CDR3 coding sequence is TGTGCCAGCAGTTCCCCCCAGGGGGCGCGAGATGGCTACACCTTC. It specifies CASSSPQGARDGYTF.